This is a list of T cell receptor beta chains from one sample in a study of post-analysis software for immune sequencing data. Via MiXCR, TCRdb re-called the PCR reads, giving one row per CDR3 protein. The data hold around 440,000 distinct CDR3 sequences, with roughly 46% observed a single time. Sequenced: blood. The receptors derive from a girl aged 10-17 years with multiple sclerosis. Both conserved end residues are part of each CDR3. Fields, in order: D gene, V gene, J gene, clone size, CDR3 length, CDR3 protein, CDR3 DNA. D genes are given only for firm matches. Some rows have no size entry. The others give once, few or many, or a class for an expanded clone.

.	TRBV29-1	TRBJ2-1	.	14	CSVTRVIGGNEQFF	TGCAGCGTGACTCGAGTCATCGGTGGCAATGAGCAGTTCTTC
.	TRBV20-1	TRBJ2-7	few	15	CSARDYRDAAYEQYF	TGCAGTGCTAGAGATTACCGGGACGCCGCCTACGAGCAGTACTTC
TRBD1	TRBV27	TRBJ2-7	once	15	CAGSARQGIEYEQYF	TGTGCCGGCAGTGCGAGACAGGGGATTGAATACGAGCAGTACTTC
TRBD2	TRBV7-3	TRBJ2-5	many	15	CASSSAGGFQETQYF	TGTGCCAGCAGTTCAGCGGGAGGGTTCCAAGAGACCCAGTACTTC
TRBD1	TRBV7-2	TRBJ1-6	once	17	CASSLKTGWAYNSPLHF	TGTGCCAGCAGCTTAAAGACAGGGTGGGCCTATAATTCACCCCTCCACTTT
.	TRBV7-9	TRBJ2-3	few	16	CASSPLSYVLTDTQYF	TGTGCCAGCAGCCCCCTCTCTTACGTTCTCACAGATACGCAGTATTTT
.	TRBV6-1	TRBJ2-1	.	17	CASSEARSGSSYNEQFF	TGTGCCAGCAGTGAAGCCAGAAGTGGGAGCTCCTACAATGAGCAGTTCTTC
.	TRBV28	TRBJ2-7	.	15	CASRSRTGLTYEQYF	TGTGCCAGCAGGAGCCGGACTGGATTAACCTACGAGCAGTACTTC
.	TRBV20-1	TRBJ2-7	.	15	CSARDPDREGYEQYF	TGCAGTGCTAGAGACCCGGACAGGGAGGGTTACGAGCAGTACTTC
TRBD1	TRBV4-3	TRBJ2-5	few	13	CASSPGQEETQYF	TGCGCCAGCAGCCCGGGACAGGAAGAGACCCAGTACTTC
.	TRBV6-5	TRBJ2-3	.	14	CASSLAESADTQYF	TGTGCCAGCAGTTTAGCGGAGAGCGCAGATACGCAGTATTTT
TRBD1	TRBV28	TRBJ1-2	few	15	CASSPRDRRGYGYTF	TGTGCCAGCAGTCCGAGGGACAGGCGGGGTTATGGCTACACCTTC
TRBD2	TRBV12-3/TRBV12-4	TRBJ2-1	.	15	CASSTSGGVLNEQFF	TGTGCCAGCAGCACAAGCGGGGGGGTATTGAATGAGCAGTTCTTC
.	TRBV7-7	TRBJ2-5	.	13	CASQRPRSNEQYF	TGTGCTAGCCAGAGACCACGGTCCAATGAGCAGTACTTC
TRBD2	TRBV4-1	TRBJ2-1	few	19	CASSQAKPSGRAGYNEQFF	TGCGCCAGCAGCCAAGCAAAGCCTAGCGGGAGGGCCGGATACAATGAGCAGTTCTTC
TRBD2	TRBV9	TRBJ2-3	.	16	CASSVEGSGRQDTQYF	TGTGCCAGCAGCGTAGAAGGTAGCGGGAGACAAGATACGCAGTATTTT
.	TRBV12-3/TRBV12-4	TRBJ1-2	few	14	CASSSGTQNYGYTF	TGTGCCAGCAGTTCCGGGACTCAGAACTATGGCTACACCTTC
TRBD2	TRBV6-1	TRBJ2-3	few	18	CASSPAPDLAGLTDTQYF	TGTGCCAGCAGTCCCGCCCCAGATCTAGCGGGCCTCACAGATACGCAGTATTTT
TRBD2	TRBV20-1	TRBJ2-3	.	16	CSARVPGLTGGDTQYF	TGCAGTGCTAGGGTACCGGGACTAACGGGTGGAGATACGCAGTATTTT
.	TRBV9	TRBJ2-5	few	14	CASSPEGSQETQYF	TGTGCCAGCAGCCCAGAGGGGAGTCAAGAGACCCAGTACTTC
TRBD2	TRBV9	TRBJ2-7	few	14	CASSVGTSDYEQYF	TGTGCCAGCAGCGTCGGGACTAGCGACTACGAGCAGTACTTC
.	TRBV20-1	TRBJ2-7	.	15	CSASGGTEPFYEQYF	TGCAGTGCCAGTGGGGGGACTGAGCCTTTCTACGAGCAGTACTTC
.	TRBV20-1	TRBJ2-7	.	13	CSASYQESYEQYF	TGCAGTGCTAGTTATCAGGAGTCCTACGAGCAGTACTTC
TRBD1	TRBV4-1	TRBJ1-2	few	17	CASSQDGTGGDNYGYTF	TGCGCCAGCAGCCAAGATGGGACAGGGGGCGACAACTATGGCTACACCTTC
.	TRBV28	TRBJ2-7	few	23	CASSLYLWGDLEVRGQTSYEQYF	TGTGCCAGCAGTTTGTATTTGTGGGGGGATTTAGAAGTCCGAGGGCAGACAAGCTACGAGCAGTACTTC
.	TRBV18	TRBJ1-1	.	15	CASSPSGAGDTEAFF	TGTGCCAGCTCACCGTCAGGGGCTGGGGACACTGAAGCTTTCTTT
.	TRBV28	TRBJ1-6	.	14	CASKPGTLNSPLHF	TGTGCCAGCAAACCGGGCACCCTTAATTCACCCCTCCACTTT
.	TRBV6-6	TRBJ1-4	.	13	CASSTTTNEKLFF	TGTGCCAGCAGTACAACAACTAATGAAAAACTGTTTTTT
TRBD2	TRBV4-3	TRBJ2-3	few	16	CASSLRLAGTTDTQYF	TGCGCCAGCAGCCTCCGACTAGCGGGGACCACAGATACGCAGTATTTT